Each of the 26 T cell receptor beta chains below was sequenced from the same sample in a study of control samples from healthy donors and cancer patients. Repertoires were generated with immunoSEQ multiplex PCR, while TCRdb's copy carries only in-frame clones and drops some. This sample carries about 98,000 clones, roughly four fifths of them seen once, and the ten largest clones take 2% to 2.5%. The sequencing input was blood. These receptor sequences come from a man between 60 and 75 years old in good health.

The J gene is TRBJ2-5, the V gene TRBV4-1; TRBD2 is a possible D gene (5 bases). CDR1 and CDR2 from the germline V gene are MGHRA and YSYEKL. The CDR3 consists of 15 residues. V lost 2 bases, J lost 1 base, and 11 bases lay in between. CDR3 sequence: CASSQSATTQETQYF. The CDR3 coding sequence is TGCGCCAGCAGCCAATCTGCGACTACCCAAGAGACCCAGTACTTC.

This clone was recorded only once. The J gene is TRBJ1-2, the V gene TRBV20-1; D remains ambiguous. V lost 2 bases, J lost 7 bases, and 5 bases lay in between. Germline V lookup: CDR1 DFQATT, CDR2 SNEGSKA (reference sequence). The CDR3 length is 10 residues. The CDR3 DNA follows: TGCAGTGCTAGACACAGTGGCTACACCTTC. Amino acids: CSARHSGYTF.

Only one count was recorded for this clone. The rearrangement links TRBV5-1 to TRBJ2-1; D uncertain. The CDR3 length is 13 residues. Germline values: CDR1 SGHRS, CDR2 YFSETQ. Trimming took off 0 bases at V and 4 bases at J, with 5 bases between the two ends. The CDR3 DNA reads as TGCGCCAGCAGCTTGGACAGATACAATGAGCAGTTCTTC. Translating gives CASSLDRYNEQFF.

CDR3 DNA: TGCGCCAGCAGCCAAAACATGATGCTATCCTACGAGCAGTACTTC. The encoded protein is CASSQNMMLSYEQYF. The chain is built from TRBV4-1 and TRBJ2-7; no clear D gene. Germline lookup yields CDR1 MGHRA and CDR2 YSYEKL. The CDR3 spans 15 residues. The ends were cut back, 2 bases at V and 1 base at J, with 12 bases in the middle.

The J gene is TRBJ1-6, the V gene TRBV18; TRBD1 might be the D (5 bases). With 3 bases removed from V and 0 bases from J, the gap between germline ends came to 6 bases. The length of the CDR3 is 15 residues. CDR1 is KGHSH and CDR2 is LQKENI in the germline V gene. This chain's CDR3 is CASSPQGSYNSPLHF. The CDR3 region has the DNA TGTGCCAGCTCACCGCAGGGCTCCTATAATTCACCCCTCCACTTT.

The rearrangement uses TRBV6-5 and TRBJ2-2, with 7 nucleotides matching TRBD1. J was trimmed by 0 bases and V by 6 bases; bases with no gene match: 4. Germline CDR1 is MNHEY and CDR2 is SVGAGI. The CDR3 has 15 amino acids. The CDR3 loop reads CASSPGTANTGELFF. The DNA of the CDR3 is TGTGCCAGCAGCCCCGGGACAGCGAACACCGGGGAGCTGTTTTTT.

CDR3 sequence: CASVKGGGYNEQFF. The CDR3 nucleotides are TGCGCCAGCGTAAAGGGGGGCGGGTACAATGAGCAGTTCTTC. The chain employs TRBV5-1 and TRBJ2-1; D may be TRBD1 or TRBD2 (6 bases each). The CDR3 runs 14 residues. Germline V gene data show CDR1 as SGHRS and CDR2 as YFSETQ. Trimming took 7 bases from V and 4 from J, leaving 15 bases between them.

This clone was seen a few times. The chain has TRBV10-1 and TRBJ2-7, with D possibly matching TRBD1 (6 bases). The V gene's germline CDR1 is WNHNN and CDR2 SYGVQD (reference sequence). The CDR3 runs 12 residues. The V end lost 0 bases, the J end lost 6 bases, and 6 bases lay between the germline ends. The CDR3 loop reads CASSESGGEQYF. CDR3 bases: TGCGCCAGCAGTGAGTCAGGGGGCGAGCAGTACTTC.

CDR3 bases: TGTGCCAGCAGCTTGTCGCCAGGGGATTACGAGCAGTACTTC. Encoded protein: CASSLSPGDYEQYF. The chain links TRBV5-6 to TRBJ2-7, with D perhaps TRBD1 (6 bases). CDR3 length equals 14 residues. V was pared by 1 base and J by 4 bases, with 12 bases between. The germline V gene encodes CDR1 SGHDT and CDR2 YYEEEE. The full variable domain, in which reference TRBV5-6 and TRBJ2-7 provide the parts outside the CDR3, is DAGVTQSPTHLIKTRGQQVTLRCSPKSGHDTVSWYQQALGQGPQFIFQYYEEEERQRGNFPDRFSGHQFPNYSSELNVNALLLGDSALYLCASSLSPGDYEQYFGPGTRLTVT.

The chain employs TRBV11-2 and TRBJ1-3; D ambiguous. Per germline, CDR1 SGHAT and CDR2 FQNNGV. V was trimmed by 4 bases and J by 0 bases, leaving 7 bases between them. The CDR3 is 14 amino acids. CDR3 sequence (DNA): TGTGCCAGCAGCTCCCTTCCCTCTGGAAACACCATATATTTT. Its protein product is CASSSLPSGNTIYF.

This chain joins TRBV4-1 and TRBJ1-2, with D possibly TRBD1 on 5 matching bases. Germline CDR1 reads MGHRA; CDR2 reads YSYEKL. This CDR3 has 14 residues. V was shortened by 4 bases and J by 8 bases, with 17 bases between the two germline ends. CDR3 region: CASSPKAGAVGYTF. For the CDR3, the DNA is TGCGCCAGCAGCCCAAAAGCTGGGGCCGTGGGCTACACCTTC.

This clone occurred a few times. The gene calls are TRBV5-1 and TRBJ1-6; D gene ambiguous. V was pared by 0 bases and J by 3 bases, with 10 bases between. The length of the CDR3 is 16 residues. Germline V lookup: CDR1 SGHRS, CDR2 YFSETQ. CDR3 sequence reads: CASSLAGLNYNSPLHF. The CDR3, as DNA: TGCGCCAGCAGCTTGGCCGGTCTGAACTATAATTCACCCCTCCACTTT.

The gene calls are TRBV6-2 or TRBV6-3 and TRBJ1-5; 7 bases fit TRBD1. The CDR3 runs to 14 residues. With V trimmed by 2 bases and J by 2 bases, 0 bases remained unmatched. Germline CDR1 and CDR2: MNHEY and SVGEGT. The CDR3 sequence: CASSYGTGNQPQHF. CDR3 in DNA: TGTGCCAGCAGTTACGGGACAGGCAATCAGCCCCAGCATTTT.

The chain has TRBV4-2 and TRBJ2-7; D remains ambiguous. V was clipped by 1 base and J by 4 bases, with 8 bases between them. Germline CDR1 reads LGHNA; CDR2 reads YNFKEQ. This CDR3 spans 13 amino acids. CDR3 coding DNA: TGTGCCAGCAGCCAAGGACTGGCGTACGAGCAGTACTTC. This encodes CASSQGLAYEQYF.

The chain uses TRBV5-1 and TRBJ2-1; TRBD2 aligns across 9 bases. Germline V lookup: CDR1 SGHRS, CDR2 YFSETQ. V lost 1 base to trimming and J lost 1 base; unmatched junction nucleotides: 3. The CDR3 has 16 amino acids. The CDR3 spells CASSLMSGGSYNEQFF. In DNA, the CDR3 is TGCGCCAGCAGCTTGATGAGCGGGGGGTCCTACAATGAGCAGTTCTTC.

The chain joins TRBV19 to TRBJ2-1, with a weak D call TRBD2 (7 bases). Germline V gene sequence: CDR1 LNHDA, CDR2 SQIVND (reference sequence). V was shortened by 3 bases and J by 9 bases, with 15 bases between the two germline ends. CDR3 length: 14 amino acids. The CDR3 spells CASSIRGGQGEQFF. The CDR3 nucleotides are TGTGCCAGTAGTATTAGGGGGGGGCAGGGTGAGCAGTTCTTC. Variable domain in full (rest from reference TRBV19 and TRBJ2-1): DGGITQSPKYLFRKEGQNVTLSCEQNLNHDAMYWYRQDPGQGLRLIYYSQIVNDFQKGDIAEGYSVSREKKESFPLTVTSAQKNPTAFYLCASSIRGGQGEQFFGPGTRLTVL.

V usage is TRBV15 and J usage is TRBJ1-6; D not certain. The CDR3 runs 16 residues. The germline V and J ends were trimmed by 0 bases and 6 bases, with 12 bases remaining between them. CDR1 and CDR2 (germline): LNHNV, YYDKDF (reference sequence). This CDR3 reads CATSRDRNRLNSPLHF. The CDR3 DNA is TGTGCCACCAGCAGAGATAGGAACCGGCTTAATTCACCCCTCCACTTT.

The sample holds a few counts of this clone. V and J are TRBV28 and TRBJ2-5; the D is unclear. With 6 bases removed from V and 2 bases from J, the gap between germline ends came to 4 bases. This CDR3 has 11 amino acids. CDR1 MDHEN and CDR2 SYDVKM come from the germline V gene. As DNA, the CDR3 is TGTGCCAGCAGCCGACAAGAGACCCAGTACTTC. Translated: CASSRQETQYF.

The chain recombines TRBV19 with TRBJ2-2; 10 bases map to TRBD2. This CDR3 is built from 17 residues. The germline V gene has CDR1 LNHDA and CDR2 SQIVND (reference sequence). The J segment lost 0 bases and the V segment lost 3 bases, leaving 4 bases of the junction unmatched. The CDR3, as DNA: TGTGCCAGTAGTATTTTAGCGGGGGGAACGAACACCGGGGAGCTGTTTTTT. Translated: CASSILAGGTNTGELFF.

The chain is built from TRBV7-8 and TRBJ1-4; tentative D call: TRBD1 (5 bases). Trimming pared 6 bases from V and 7 bases from J, leaving 33 bases between. This CDR3 spans 20 amino acids. Per the germline V gene, CDR1 is SGHVS and CDR2 is FQNEAQ. The CDR3 loop is CASRPIQGPGVRRRAEKLFF. In DNA, the CDR3 is TGTGCCAGCAGGCCCATCCAGGGACCGGGGGTTAGAAGGCGTGCTGAAAAACTGTTTTTT.

The chain uses TRBV23-1 and TRBJ2-1; D is undetermined. TRBV23-1 is given ORF status, its function remaining uncertain. The CDR3 spans 13 residues. V gave up 3 bases and J gave up 9 bases, with 12 bases separating them. CDR3 region: CASSHWAYGEQFF. The CDR3 DNA reads as TGCGCCAGCAGTCATTGGGCTTACGGTGAGCAGTTCTTC.

The chain carries TRBV5-4 and TRBJ1-2; possible D gene TRBD1, 6 bases. The ends were cut back, 1 base at V and 7 bases at J, with 14 bases in the middle. This CDR3 is built from 14 residues. Germline V gene data show CDR1 as SGHNT and CDR2 as YYREEE (reference sequence). The CDR3 DNA sequence: TGTGCCAGCAGCTTGAGAAGGGGGGAGCCTGGCTACACCTTC. It encodes CASSLRRGEPGYTF. The entire variable domain, with the rest obtained from reference TRBV5-4 and TRBJ1-2, is as follows: ETGVTQSPTHLIKTRGQQVTLRCSSQSGHNTVSWYQQALGQGPQFIFQYYREEENGRGNFPPRFSGLQFPNYSSELNVNALELDDSALYLCASSLRRGEPGYTFGSGTRLTVV.

This clone appeared once. This rearrangement joins TRBV5-1 to TRBJ2-1, with 10 bases that match TRBD1. Per the germline V gene, CDR1 is SGHRS and CDR2 is YFSETQ. CDR3 length: 16 residues. The V segment lost 0 bases and the J segment 5 bases; nucleotides outside the gene matches: 5. In nucleotides, the CDR3 is TGCGCCAGCAGCTTGGAGTGGACAGGGGGGGACAATGAGCAGTTCTTC. As protein: CASSLEWTGGDNEQFF. Full variable domain (outside the CDR3, taken from reference TRBV5-1 and TRBJ2-1): KAGVTQTPRYLIKTRGQQVTLSCSPISGHRSVSWYQQTPGQGLQFLFEYFSETQRNKGNFPGRFSGRQFSNSRSEMNVSTLELGDSALYLCASSLEWTGGDNEQFFGPGTRLTVL.

This chain links TRBV7-9 with TRBJ2-3; no definite D call. Germline-derived CDR1 and CDR2 are SEHNR and FQNEAQ (reference sequence). This CDR3 contains 13 residues. Trimming pared 0 bases from V and 14 bases from J, leaving 15 bases between. The CDR3 sequence is CASSLAQRSEWYF. Here the CDR3 DNA reads TGTGCCAGCAGCTTAGCTCAGCGCTCGGAGTGGTATTTT. The variable domain in full, with the rest retrieved from reference TRBV7-9 and TRBJ2-3, is DTGVSQNPRHKITKRGQNVTFRCDPISEHNRLYWYRQTLGQGPEFLTYFQNEAQLEKSRLLSDRFSAERPKGSFSTLEIQRTEQGDSAMYLCASSLAQRSEWYFGPGTRLTVL.

The chain is built from TRBV27 and TRBJ2-1, with D tentatively TRBD2 (5 bases). The CDR3 spans 15 residues. Germline lookup yields CDR1 MNHEY and CDR2 SMNVEV (reference sequence). Trimming shortened V by 6 bases and J by 5 bases, and 17 bases separated the two germline ends. In nucleotides, the CDR3 is TGTGCCAGCAGAAACGCCGGGATAACCGACAATGAGCAGTTCTTC. Its protein is CASRNAGITDNEQFF.

The chain is built from TRBV18 and TRBJ2-7; D ambiguous. The CDR3 contains 13 residues. Germline V lookup: CDR1 KGHSH, CDR2 LQKENI. V lost 0 bases, J lost 0 bases, and 3 bases lay in between. In nucleotides, the CDR3 is TGTGCCAGCTCACCACCTGGCTCCTACGAGCAGTACTTC. It encodes CASSPPGSYEQYF.